This T cell receptor (beta chain) was captured by sequencing in a study of CD8+CD57+ T cells in acquired aplastic anemia. Study-wide context: The average for DNA from sorted CD4+ and CD8+ cells was around 3.5 ug.

Sequencing was done on patients that had shown CD8+CD57+ cell expansion by flow cytometry. Severe acquired aplastic anemia affected all patients. CDR3 size: 15 residues. CDR1 is SGDLS and CDR2 is YYNGEE in the germline V gene. V lost 0 bases and J lost 11, with 21 bases in between. General observations from the study: The same twenty-nine CD8+ CDR3 sequences occurred in patients and in controls.

CDR3 and TCR beta VDJ profiling relied on genomic DNA as the template. One entry per CDR3 protein, called by TCRdb with MiXCR from the reads. The sample lists a few hundred thousand distinct CDR3 sequences; approximately 79% were seen once. To note about this clonotype: Its antigen is still unknown.

This chain uses TRBV9 with TRBJ2-7; D is unclear. Material for sequencing was sorted CD4+, CD8+, or CD8+CD57+ T cells (not recorded which) from PBMCs. This sequence originates from a human donor with aplastic anemia. As DNA, the CDR3 is TGTGCCAGCAGCGTAGGGTCAGATACGCAGTACGTTGAGTACGTC. Protein product: CASSVGSDTQYVEYV.